The following is a T cell receptor (beta chain) sequence with its context. Its specificity is unknown. These data come from a study of cytomegalovirus exposure and HLA in healthy donors. Trimming took 7 bases from V and 6 from J; bases not matched to a gene: 11. The CDR3 contains 15 residues. Looked up from germline, CDR1 is SNHLY and CDR2 is FYNNEI. Regarding the study as a whole: There were approximately 150 TCR beta chains listed as cytomegalovirus-associated. The finding came from a later analysis; first-cohort TCR clusters tended to co-occur in the roughly 120 validation repertoires. CMV antigen specificity was confirmed in vitro for three CMV-associated chains. Most TCR sequences were uncommon, yet certain public TCRs appeared in many donors.

This table comes from immunoSEQ multiplex PCR, and its TCRdb copy is limited to in-frame clones, with some not included. The sample has around 260,000 clones, 80% to 95% seen once; the top ten hold approximately 3.1%. The sequencing sample was made of PBMCs. The chain links TRBV2 to TRBJ2-1, with TRBD1 matching 8 bases. The clonotype was recovered from a woman between 25 and 40 years old in good health and CMV-seronegative. The CDR3: CASISLQGAGNEQFF. In DNA, the CDR3 is TGTGCCAGCATAAGTCTTCAGGGGGCTGGCAATGAGCAGTTCTTC.